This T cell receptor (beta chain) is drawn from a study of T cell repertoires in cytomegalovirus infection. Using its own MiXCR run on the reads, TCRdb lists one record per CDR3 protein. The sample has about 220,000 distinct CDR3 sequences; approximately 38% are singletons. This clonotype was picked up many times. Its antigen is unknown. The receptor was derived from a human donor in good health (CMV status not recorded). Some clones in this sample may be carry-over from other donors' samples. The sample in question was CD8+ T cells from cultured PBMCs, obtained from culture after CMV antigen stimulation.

The CDR3 reads CASSNWSGGLISTDTQYF. CDR3 sequence (DNA): TGTGCCAGCAGCAACTGGAGCGGGGGGCTCATTAGCACAGATACGCAGTATTTT. V usage is TRBV7-3 and J usage is TRBJ2-3; TRBD2 agrees at 9 bases. The CDR3 runs 18 residues. With V trimmed by 5 bases and J by 0 bases, 12 bases remained unmatched. Germline V gives CDR1 SGHTA, CDR2 FQGTGA.